This T cell receptor (beta chain) came from a study of blood T cell repertoires in COVID-19. Study-level background: From the United States, Italy and Spain came samples of acute and convalescent COVID-19. Sources were T cells, B-cell-depleted T cells, or PBMCs; the material itself was cDNA or gDNA.

Germline CDR1 MNHNY, CDR2 SVGAGI (reference sequence). Trimming took 7 bases from V and 5 from J; bases not matched to a gene: 8. CDR3 length: 14 residues. Libraries were prepared by immunoSEQ multiplex PCR; TCRdb keeps only in-frame clonotypes and omits some of them. Among 220,000 or so clones listed, around 82% were seen once. The clonotype comes from an older woman with acute or convalescent COVID-19. The material sequenced was peripheral blood. The chain links TRBV6-6 to TRBJ1-5; 7 bases match TRBD1. CDR3 sequence reads: CASKYRDRYQPQHF. The CDR3 bases are TGTGCCAGCAAATACCGGGACAGATATCAGCCCCAGCATTTT.